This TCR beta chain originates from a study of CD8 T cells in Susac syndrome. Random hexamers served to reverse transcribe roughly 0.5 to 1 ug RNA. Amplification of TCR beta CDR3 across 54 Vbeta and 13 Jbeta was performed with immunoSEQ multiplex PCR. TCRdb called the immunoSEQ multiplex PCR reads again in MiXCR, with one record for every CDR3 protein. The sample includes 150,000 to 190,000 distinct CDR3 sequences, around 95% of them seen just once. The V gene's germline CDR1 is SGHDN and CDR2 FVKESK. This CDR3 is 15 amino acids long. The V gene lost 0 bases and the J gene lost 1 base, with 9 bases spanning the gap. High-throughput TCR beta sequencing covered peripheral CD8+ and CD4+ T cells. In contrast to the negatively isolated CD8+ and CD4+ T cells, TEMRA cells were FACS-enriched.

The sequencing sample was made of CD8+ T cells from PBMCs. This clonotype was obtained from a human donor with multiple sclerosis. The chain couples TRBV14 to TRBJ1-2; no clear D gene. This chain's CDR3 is CASSQDRNSNYGYTF. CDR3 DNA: TGTGCCAGCAGCCAAGATCGGAACAGTAACTATGGCTACACCTTC.